This T cell receptor beta chain was profiled in a study of tumor-infiltrating lymphocytes in primary liver carcinoma. Out of unsorted whole blood came the blood RNA, and germline DNA was extracted as well. Study-level results: The samples were not sorted (they were bulk), so CD4+ and CD8+ repertoires were not compared.

For this clonotype: Antigen unknown. An end of the junction differs from the germline gene, which may be a read error.

Reverse transcription of roughly 0.5 ug total RNA with a constant-region primer produced TCR beta cDNA. TCR beta libraries came from three nested multiplex PCR rounds using slightly modified ARM-PCR. For about 11 cycles apiece, the opening two PCR rounds ran with TRBV1-TRBV30 forward primers and a C-beta reverse primer. Each CDR3 protein is one row after TCRdb ran MiXCR on the multiplex PCR reads. This sample has fewer than 400,000 distinct CDR3 sequences; 65% occur once, and the top ten carry roughly 8.9%. The CDR3 covers 12 residues. Sequenced sample: peripheral blood. This chain uses TRBV12-3 or TRBV12-4 with TRBJ2-1, with D uncertain. The receptor was isolated from a middle-aged man with primary liver carcinoma and hepatitis B virus infection. CDR3 DNA: TGTGCCAGCAGTTTAGATAACGATGAGCAGATCTTC. It specifies CASSLDNDEQIF.